This TCR beta chain was retrieved from a study of T cells in Graves' hyperthyroidism and ophthalmopathy. Study-level points and caveats: A 13 V-J model separated ophthalmopathy from stable hyperthyroidism. Also found in blood were most expanded thyroid clonotypes above 0.001.

Turning to this clonotype: As yet, its antigen is unknown.

The germline CDR1 and CDR2 sequences are SEHNR and FQNEAQ (reference sequence). The length of the CDR3 is 16 residues. J was trimmed by 0 bases and V by 2 bases; bases with no gene match: 3. The TCR beta CDR3 regions underwent amplification using RNA transcripts as the source. HTBI primers were used for first-round RT-PCR of the TCR CDR3. TCRdb re-called the multiplex PCR reads with MiXCR, one entry per CDR3 protein. Among fewer than 900,000 distinct CDR3 sequences listed, 15% to 20% were seen once. The specimen sequenced was blood. This sequence was found in a woman in her forties or fifties with Graves' hyperthyroidism that later progressed to Graves' ophthalmopathy. V usage is TRBV7-9 and J usage is TRBJ2-3, with 9 bases that match TRBD2. The CDR3 nucleotides are TGTGCCAGCAGCTTAACTAGCGGGTCTAGCACAGATACGCAGTATTTT. It codes for CASSLTSGSSTDTQYF.